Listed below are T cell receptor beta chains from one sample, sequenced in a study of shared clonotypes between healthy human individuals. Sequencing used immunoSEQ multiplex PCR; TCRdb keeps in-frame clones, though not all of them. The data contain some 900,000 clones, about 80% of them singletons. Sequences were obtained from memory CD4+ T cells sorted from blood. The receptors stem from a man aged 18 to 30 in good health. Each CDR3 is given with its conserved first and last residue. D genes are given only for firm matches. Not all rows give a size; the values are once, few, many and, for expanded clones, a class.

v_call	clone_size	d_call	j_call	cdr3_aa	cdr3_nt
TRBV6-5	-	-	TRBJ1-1	CASSYRSRGTEAFF	TGTGCCAGCAGTTACCGTTCAAGGGGCACTGAAGCTTTCTTT
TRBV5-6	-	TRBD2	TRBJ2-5	CASSLRLAAPETQYF	TGTGCCAGCAGCCTCAGACTAGCGGCTCCAGAGACCCAGTACTTC
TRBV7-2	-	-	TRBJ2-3	CASSLARDRTDTQYF	TGTGCCAGCAGCTTAGCGAGAGACCGCACAGATACGCAGTATTTT
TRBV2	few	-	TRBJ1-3	CASSEQGSGNTIYF	TGTGCCAGCAGTGAACAGGGTTCTGGAAACACCATATATTTT
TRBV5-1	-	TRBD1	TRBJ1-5	CASSRTGNSNQPQHF	TGCGCCAGCAGCCGGACAGGGAATAGCAATCAGCCCCAGCATTTT
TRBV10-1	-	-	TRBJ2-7	CASRNQGTARSSYEQYF	TGCGCCAGCAGAAATCAAGGAACAGCGAGGAGCTCCTACGAGCAGTACTTC
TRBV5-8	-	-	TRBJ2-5	CASTLLTETQYF	TGTGCCAGCACCCTCCTGACAGAGACCCAGTACTTC
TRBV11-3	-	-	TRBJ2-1	CASSLLGGVTYNEQFF	TGTGCCAGCAGCTTACTGGGCGGAGTCACCTACAATGAGCAGTTCTTC
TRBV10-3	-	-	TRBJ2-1	CAVQGEGNEQFF	TGTGCCGTACAGGGAGAAGGCAATGAGCAGTTCTTC
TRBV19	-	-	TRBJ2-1	CASSNQGPYLGGPTYNEQFF	TGTGCCAGTAGTAATCAGGGCCCCTATTTAGGGGGGCCCACCTACAATGAGCAGTTCTTC
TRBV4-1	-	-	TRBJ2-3	CASSQESPSTDTQYF	TGCGCCAGCAGCCAAGAATCCCCTAGCACAGATACGCAGTATTTT
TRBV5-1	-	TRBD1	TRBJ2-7	CASSRTGEYEQYF	TGCGCCAGCAGCCGGACAGGGGAATACGAGCAGTACTTC
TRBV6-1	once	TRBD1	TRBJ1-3	CASSENRGKSGNTIYF	TGTGCCAGCAGTGAGAACAGGGGGAAGTCTGGAAACACCATATATTTT
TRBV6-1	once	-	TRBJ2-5	CASSEGVGQETQYF	TGTGCCAGCAGTGAAGGCGTGGGGCAAGAGACCCAGTACTTC
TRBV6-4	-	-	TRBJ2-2	CASRVGPNTGELFF	TGTGCCAGCCGGGTGGGCCCTAACACCGGGGAGCTGTTTTTT
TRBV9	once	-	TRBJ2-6	CASSRGPNVLTF	TGTGCCAGCAGCCGTGGGCCCAACGTCCTGACTTTC
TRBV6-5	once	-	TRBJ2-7	CASSSPVGQYF	TGTGCCAGCAGTTCTCCGGTAGGGCAGTACTTC
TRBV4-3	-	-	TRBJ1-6	CASSRGTMDLYNSPLHF	TGCGCCAGCAGCCGGGGCACGATGGACCTCTATAATTCACCCCTCCACTTT
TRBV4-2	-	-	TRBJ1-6	CASSQEQGLNSPLHF	TGTGCCAGCAGCCAGGAACAGGGCTTGAACTCACCCCTCCACTTT
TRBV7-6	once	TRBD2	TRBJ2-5	CASSSGLAGVGETQYF	TGTGCCAGCAGCTCGGGACTAGCGGGGGTCGGGGAGACCCAGTACTTC
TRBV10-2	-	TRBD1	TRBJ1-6	CASTSPGQGTPLHF	TGCGCCAGCACTTCTCCGGGACAGGGGACACCCCTCCACTTT
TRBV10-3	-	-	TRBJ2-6	CAIRGDGRSGANVLTF	TGTGCCATCAGGGGGGACGGTCGATCTGGGGCCAACGTCCTGACTTTC
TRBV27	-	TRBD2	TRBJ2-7	CASSLSGLAGRSYEQYF	TGTGCCAGCAGTTTATCGGGACTAGCGGGGCGCTCCTACGAGCAGTACTTC
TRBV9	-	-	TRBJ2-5	CASSVALQVQETQYF	TGTGCCAGCAGCGTAGCTCTCCAGGTACAAGAGACCCAGTACTTC
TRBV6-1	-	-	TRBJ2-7	CASSESRQEQYF	TGTGCCAGCAGTGAATCACGGCAAGAGCAGTACTTC
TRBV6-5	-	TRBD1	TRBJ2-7	CASSLWTGGTSRQYF	TGTGCCAGCAGTCTATGGACAGGAGGTACGAGTAGGCAGTACTTC
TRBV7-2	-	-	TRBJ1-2	CASSLDGYGYTF	TGTGCCAGCAGCTTAGACGGGTATGGCTACACCTTC
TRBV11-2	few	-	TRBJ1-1	CASSLLGTNTEAFF	TGTGCCAGCAGCTTATTGGGGACGAACACTGAAGCTTTCTTT